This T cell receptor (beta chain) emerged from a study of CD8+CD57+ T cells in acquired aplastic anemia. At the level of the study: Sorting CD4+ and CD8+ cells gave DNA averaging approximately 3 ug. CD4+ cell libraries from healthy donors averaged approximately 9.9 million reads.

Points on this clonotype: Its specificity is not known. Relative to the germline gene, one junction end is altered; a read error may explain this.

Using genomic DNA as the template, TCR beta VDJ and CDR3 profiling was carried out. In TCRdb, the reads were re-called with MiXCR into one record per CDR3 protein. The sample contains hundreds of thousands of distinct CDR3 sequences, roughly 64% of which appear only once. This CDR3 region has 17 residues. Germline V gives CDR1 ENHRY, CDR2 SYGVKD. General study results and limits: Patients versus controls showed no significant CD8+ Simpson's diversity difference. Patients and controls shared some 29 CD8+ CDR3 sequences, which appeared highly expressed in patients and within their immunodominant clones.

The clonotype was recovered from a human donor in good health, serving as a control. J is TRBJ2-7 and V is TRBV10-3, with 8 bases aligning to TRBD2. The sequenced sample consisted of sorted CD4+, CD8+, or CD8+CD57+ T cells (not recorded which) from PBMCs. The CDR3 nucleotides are TGTGCCAGCAGTGACGGGGGGGGGGGCTACAGGTCCTACGAGCAGTACTTC. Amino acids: CASSDGGGGYRSYEQYF.